This record covers a single T cell receptor beta chain. Its antigen remains unidentified. Per-base quality was not reported, and no clone a single base away is much larger than it. The immunoSEQ Assay, a bias-controlled multiplex PCR, was used to amplify TCRbeta CDR3 regions from genomic DNA. In the original analysis: The number of nucleated cells in each sample was estimated from the amplification of reference gene primers within the assay. Sequence reads were collapsed and filtered to measure the absolute abundance of every unique TCRbeta CDR3 rearrangement. For each sample, productive Simpson clonality was calculated by taking the square root of Simpson's diversity index across productive rearrangements. This immuneACCESS table, as held by TCRdb, lists in-frame sequences with V and J called but not all clones. Of the missing ones, under half trace to an unresolved V gene in checked studies; the others have no known cause. From that table come the V and J calls and clone size; the DNA was used to work out D and trimming. The sample table shows around 130,000 clones, and 84% are seen once. The leading ten clones occupy about 17% of the sample.

Reading from cysteine to phenylalanine, the CDR3 counts 15 amino acids. The read is trimmed to its CDR3 DNA, 45 bases read in frame from base 1. The germline V gene supplies CDR1 SGDLS and CDR2 YYNGEE. V is cut back by 7 bases and J by 9 bases, with 10 bases in the junction unmatched. This sample stems from a study of blood T cell repertoires in COVID-19 (dated by TCRdb to the early 2020s). Turning to the overall study: Samples from collaborators originated in the United States, Italy and Spain and spanned both the acute and convalescent phases of COVID-19. The samples were drawn from the first 160 participants of the ongoing ImmuneRACE study and from over 950 subjects provided by 6 global collaborators. The repertoires were released in a freely available public database meant as a resource for research on the immune response to SARS-CoV-2. HLA class I and class II types, where available, came from metadata supplied by the sample provider rather than from assay-based typing. The prospective study material was composed of cDNA or gDNA derived from T cells, B-cell-depleted T cells, or PBMCs. Subjects who had been exposed to COVID-19, were actively infected with it, or had recovered from it provided the deeply sampled blood TCRbeta repertoires that made up the dataset. A de-identified subject ID, COVID-19 status, age in years and sex were almost always included in the sample metadata. Here is what the overall study found, with its caveats: How much clinical and demographic metadata was included differed by source and by participant, and the metadata was provided uncurated.

Collaborating institutions collected whole blood in K2EDTA tubes following their own protocols. For TCRbeta analysis, collaborators shipped samples in one of three forms: frozen whole blood, isolated PBMCs, or DNA extracted from either of those sample types. The V and J segments used are TRBV9 and TRBJ1-6; 10 middle bases align to TRBD1. The TCR originated in a woman over 75 with acute or convalescent COVID-19. The sequenced sample was peripheral blood. The DNA reads as follows: TGTGCCAGCTCACTCGGGGGACAGGGGAGTTCACCCCTCCACTTT. Its protein is CASSLGGQGSSPLHF.